This T cell receptor beta chain was captured in a study of cytomegalovirus exposure and HLA in healthy donors. PCR involved 60 Vbeta and 13 Jbeta primers. Some clones are missing from TCRdb's copy, which holds only in-frame ones; the method was immunoSEQ multiplex PCR. Among 150,000 to 200,000 clones listed, 81% were seen once. After removal of 8 bases from V and 2 bases from J, the junction contained 6 bases not matched to a gene. CDR1 MRHNA and CDR2 SNTAGT come from the germline V gene. CDR3 length: 13 amino acids. This receptor was identified in a man aged 18 to 29 in good health and CMV-seronegative. The chain couples TRBV6-4 to TRBJ2-7; 7 bases match TRBD1. Sequenced: PBMCs. CDR3 sequence reads: CASETGSPYEQYF. Written as DNA, the CDR3 is TGTGCCAGCGAGACAGGGTCGCCCTACGAGCAGTACTTC.